A single sample gave rise to the 20 T cell receptor beta chains below, sequenced in a study of T cell responses to AZD1222 COVID-19 vaccine. Profiled with immunoSEQ multiplex PCR; TCRdb holds only in-frame clones, not every one. This sample has roughly 100,000 clones, with roughly nine tenths found just once. The starting material was peripheral blood, obtained on day 0 of AZD1222 vaccination. The receptors stem from an adult in good health.

On this clone: An end of the junction does not agree with germline; a read error may underlie this. The chain has TRBV4-1 and TRBJ2-5; D could derive from TRBD1 or TRBD2 (5 bases each). The V gene's germline CDR1 is MGHRA and CDR2 YSYEKL. CDR3 length: 15 amino acids. CDR3 coding DNA: TGCGCCAGCAGCCAAGTTGGGGGTCCCCAAAAGACCCAGTACTTC. Translating gives CASSQVGGPQKTQYF.

CDR3 region: CASSQDQGRRNTIYF. The DNA of the CDR3 is TGCGCCAGCAGCCAAGATCAGGGACGGAGAAACACCATATATTTT. J is TRBJ1-3 and V is TRBV4-1; tentative D call: TRBD1 (5 bases). V lost 0 bases, J lost 5 bases, and 11 bases lay in between. Per germline, CDR1 MGHRA and CDR2 YSYEKL. The CDR3 totals 15 residues.

The table lists this clone with a few counts. The chain links TRBV15 to TRBJ2-5, with TRBD1 matching 7 bases. Germline CDR1 and CDR2: LNHNV and YYDKDF (reference sequence). The CDR3 totals 16 residues. The V segment lost 3 bases and the J segment 5 bases; nucleotides outside the gene matches: 12. The CDR3 sequence: CATSRGEGADVETQYF. In DNA, the CDR3 is TGTGCCACCAGCAGGGGTGAGGGGGCGGATGTGGAGACCCAGTACTTC.

The DNA of the CDR3 is TGCGCCAGCAGTGACTCCGAGCAGTACTTC. It specifies CASSDSEQYF. The chain carries TRBV10-2 and TRBJ2-7; D uncertain. Between the trimmed V and J ends, which lost 3 bases and 6 bases, there was a span of 3 bases. CDR3 length: 10 residues. Germline CDR1 and CDR2: WSHSY and SAAADI.

The chain uses TRBV19 and TRBJ2-3; TRBD2 is a possible D gene (6 bases). The germline V and J ends were trimmed by 2 bases and 1 base, with 16 bases remaining between them. CDR3 length equals 17 residues. Germline loops: CDR1 LNHDA, CDR2 SQIVND (reference sequence). The CDR3 protein is CASSIRVRPGGTDTQYF. The CDR3 DNA follows: TGTGCCAGTAGTATAAGGGTCCGTCCGGGAGGCACAGATACGCAGTATTTT.

The V and J genes are TRBV11-1 and TRBJ1-1, with D unclear. V lost 1 base to trimming and J lost 6 bases, with 9 bases between them. Looked up from germline, CDR1 is SGHAT and CDR2 is FQDESV (reference sequence). CDR3 size: 13 residues. CDR3 sequence (DNA): TGTGCCAGCAGCTTAGTATCAGGAGCTGAAGCTTTCTTT. It translates to CASSLVSGAEAFF.

This clone was detected once. V gene TRBV5-1 combines with J gene TRBJ2-1, with 16 positions matching TRBD2. The germline gives CDR1 SGHRS, CDR2 YFSETQ. The V gene end was trimmed by 3 bases and the J gene end by 15 bases; junction bases not matched to a gene: 6. The CDR3 has 14 amino acids. The CDR3 spells CASSSGTSGGARFF. Written as DNA, the CDR3 is TGCGCCAGCAGCTCCGGGACTAGCGGGGGGGCTCGGTTCTTC.

The sample holds one count of this clone. The chain joins TRBV15 to TRBJ2-5; possible D gene TRBD1, 5 bases. V lost 4 bases to trimming and J lost 3 bases, with 12 bases between them. This CDR3 contains 14 residues. Germline V gene sequence: CDR1 LNHNV, CDR2 YYDKDF (reference sequence). The CDR3 reads CATSIRGTKETQYF. CDR3 nucleotides: TGTGCCACCAGCATAAGGGGCACTAAAGAGACCCAGTACTTC.

The chain employs TRBV19 and TRBJ1-3, with D hard to call. V was shortened by 0 bases and J by 0 bases, with 9 bases between the two germline ends. The CDR3 sequence is 16 residues long. Germline CDR1 and CDR2: LNHDA and SQIVND (reference sequence). The CDR3 DNA follows: TGTGCCAGTAGTATAGATTGGGCGAGCTCTGGAAACACCATATATTTT. Translation gives CASSIDWASSGNTIYF.

This chain joins TRBV10-2 and TRBJ2-1; D not resolved. This CDR3 has 10 residues. V lost 7 bases and J 8 bases, leaving 6 bases between the germline ends. The germline V gene has CDR1 WSHSY and CDR2 SAAADI. The CDR3 loop is CASTVDEQFF. The CDR3 DNA is TGCGCCAGCACTGTCGATGAGCAGTTCTTC.

The chain couples TRBV15 to TRBJ1-3; 8 bases match TRBD1. Germline V gene data show CDR1 as LNHNV and CDR2 as YYDKDF (reference sequence). This CDR3 spans 17 amino acids. V was clipped by 0 bases and J by 11 bases; unmatched bases: 15. The CDR3 protein is CATSRDVAGGAYGPIYF. CDR3 nucleotides: TGTGCCACCAGCAGAGACGTTGCAGGGGGCGCATATGGACCCATATATTTT. Full variable domain (rest looked up from reference TRBV15 and TRBJ1-3): DAMVIQNPRYQVTQFGKPVTLSCSQTLNHNVMYWYQQKSSQAPKLLFHYYDKDFNNEADTPDNFQSRRPNTSFCFLDIRSPGLGDTAMYLCATSRDVAGGAYGPIYFGEGSWLTVV.

This clone has only one observation. The gene calls are TRBV7-9 and TRBJ2-2; the D gene is possibly TRBD2 (6 bases). CDR3 length equals 14 residues. The germline CDR1 and CDR2 sequences are SEHNR and FQNEAQ (reference sequence). The ends were cut back, 3 bases at V and 4 bases at J, with 9 bases in the middle. CDR3 sequence: CASSLVGGTGELFF. The DNA for the CDR3 is TGTGCCAGCAGCTTGGTGGGGGGCACCGGGGAGCTGTTTTTT.

This clone was counted a single time. The rearrangement joins TRBV5-1 to TRBJ2-5; 11 bases are shared with TRBD2. The V segment lost 4 bases and the J segment 3 bases; nucleotides outside the gene matches: 5. The CDR3 loop spans 15 amino acids. Germline CDR1 reads SGHRS; CDR2 reads YFSETQ. The CDR3 sequence: CASSVSGGAEETQYF. CDR3 sequence (DNA): TGCGCCAGCAGCGTTAGCGGGGGGGCTGAAGAGACCCAGTACTTC.

The chain joins TRBV19 to TRBJ2-1, with 10 bases fitting TRBD2. CDR3 length: 15 residues. In germline, CDR1 is LNHDA, CDR2 SQIVND (reference sequence). V shed 8 bases, J shed 4 bases, and the junction held 8 bases outside the gene matches. The CDR3 DNA follows: TGTGCCAGTCGCCCTGGACTAGCGGAATACAATGAGCAGTTCTTC. Amino acids: CASRPGLAEYNEQFF.

The J gene is TRBJ1-2, the V gene TRBV28; 10 positions agree with TRBD1. The junction had 11 bases not matched to a gene; V was cut back by 7 bases and J by 3 bases. The germline V gene has CDR1 MDHEN and CDR2 SYDVKM. CDR3 length: 16 residues. The CDR3 nucleotides are TGTGCCAGCATAAGGGTAGGGACAGGGGTTTACTATGGCTACACCTTC. Its protein product is CASIRVGTGVYYGYTF.

In its sample, this clone was seen a few times. The V call is TRBV18, the J call TRBJ2-2, with D possibly called TRBD1 or TRBD2 (8 bases each). Trimming removed 4 bases from V and 3 bases from J, with 15 bases in between. The germline V gene has CDR1 KGHSH and CDR2 LQKENI. This CDR3 has 16 residues. Written as DNA, the CDR3 is TGTGCCAGCTCACATAGCGGGACAGGCTACACCGGGGAGCTGTTTTTT. It is translated as CASSHSGTGYTGELFF.

The chain recombines TRBV6-5 with TRBJ1-1, with D perhaps TRBD1 (5 bases). CDR1 is MNHEY, CDR2 SVGAGI, per germline. The CDR3 length is 14 residues. Trimming pared 4 bases from V and 7 bases from J, leaving 16 bases between. Written as DNA, the CDR3 is TGTGCCAGCAGTTCCCGTCCAGGGAAGATTGAAGCTTTCTTT. It translates to CASSSRPGKIEAFF.

The V and J genes are TRBV5-3 and TRBJ1-4; D remains ambiguous. TRBV5-3 is recorded as an ORF, its role being uncertain. Trimming stripped 0 bases from V and 8 bases from J, with 2 bases between. This CDR3 contains 11 residues. This chain's CDR3 is CARSLEEKLFF. The CDR3 DNA follows: TGTGCCAGAAGCTTGGAAGAAAAACTGTTTTTT.

This chain connects TRBV6-5 to TRBJ1-2; 8 nucleotides line up with TRBD1. The CDR3 has 15 amino acids. J was trimmed by 4 bases and V by 0 bases; bases with no gene match: 4. Germline CDR1 reads MNHEY; CDR2 reads SVGAGI. The CDR3 is CASSYSTGVGYGYTF. Here the CDR3 DNA reads TGTGCCAGCAGTTACTCGACAGGGGTAGGCTATGGCTACACCTTC.

The chain recombines TRBV19 with TRBJ1-5, with 8 bases aligning to TRBD1. This CDR3 has 15 residues. Germline V gives CDR1 LNHDA, CDR2 SQIVND (reference sequence). Germline trimming cut 2 bases from V and 7 bases from J; bases unmatched to any gene: 7. CDR3 nucleotide sequence: TGTGCCAGTAGTATAATACAGGGGGACGGCCAGCCCCAGCATTTT. Amino acid sequence: CASSIIQGDGQPQHF.